In its sample, the clone carrying this T cell receptor beta chain was seen a few times. These data belong to a study of early T cells in non-severe SARS-CoV-2 infection. Study in general: Sequencing targeted bulk RNA from unsorted whole blood, leaving chains unpaired.

Trimming took 2 bases from V and 9 from J; bases not matched to a gene: 4. Germline V gene data show CDR1 as LGHDT and CDR2 as YNNKEL (reference sequence). The CDR3 spans 13 residues. In the library, individual cDNA molecules carried attached unique molecular identifiers. TCRdb reprocessed the 5' RACE reads with MiXCR, giving one entry per CDR3 protein. The table lists about 110,000 distinct CDR3 sequences, 9.5% to 13% of them singletons. The source is an adult who was a healthcare worker with PCR-confirmed SARS-CoV-2 infection or an uninfected control (not recorded which). The sample was whole blood. This rearrangement joins TRBV3-1 to TRBJ1-5, with 7 bases lining up with TRBD1. This CDR3 is CASSQRTGGPQHF. The DNA of the CDR3 is TGTGCCAGCAGCCAACGGACAGGTGGGCCCCAGCATTTT.